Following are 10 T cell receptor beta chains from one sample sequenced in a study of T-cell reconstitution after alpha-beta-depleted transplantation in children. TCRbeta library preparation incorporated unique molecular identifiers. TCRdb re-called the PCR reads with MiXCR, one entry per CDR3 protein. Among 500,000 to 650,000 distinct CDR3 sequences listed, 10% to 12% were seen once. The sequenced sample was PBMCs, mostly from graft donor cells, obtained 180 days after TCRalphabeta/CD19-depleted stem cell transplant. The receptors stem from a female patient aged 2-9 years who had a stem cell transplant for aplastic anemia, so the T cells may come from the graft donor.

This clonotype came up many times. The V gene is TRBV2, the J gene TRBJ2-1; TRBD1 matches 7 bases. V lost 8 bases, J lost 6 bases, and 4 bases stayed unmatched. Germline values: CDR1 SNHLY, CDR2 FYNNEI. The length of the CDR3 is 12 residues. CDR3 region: CASARDSNEQFF. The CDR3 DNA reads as TGTGCCAGCGCTAGGGACAGCAATGAGCAGTTCTTC.

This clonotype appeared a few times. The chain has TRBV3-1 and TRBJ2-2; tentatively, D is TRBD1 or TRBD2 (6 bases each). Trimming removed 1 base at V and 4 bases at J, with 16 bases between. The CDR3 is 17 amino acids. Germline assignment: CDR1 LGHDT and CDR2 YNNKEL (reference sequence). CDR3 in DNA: TGTGCCAGCAGCCAAGTGGGGGGCAGGGAACGCACCGGGGAGCTGTTTTTT. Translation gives CASSQVGGRERTGELFF.

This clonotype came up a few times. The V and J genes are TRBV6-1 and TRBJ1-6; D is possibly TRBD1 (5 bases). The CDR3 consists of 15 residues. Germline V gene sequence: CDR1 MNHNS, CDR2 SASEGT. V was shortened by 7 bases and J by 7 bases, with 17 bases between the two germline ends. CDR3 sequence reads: CASKTTGLGNSPLHF. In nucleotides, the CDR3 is TGTGCCAGCAAGACGACGGGGCTTGGGAATTCACCCCTCCACTTT.

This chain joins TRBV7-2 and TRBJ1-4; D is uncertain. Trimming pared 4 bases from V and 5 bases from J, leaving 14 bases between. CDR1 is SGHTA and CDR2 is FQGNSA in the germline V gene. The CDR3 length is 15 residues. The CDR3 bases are TGTGCCAGCAGCTCCCTATACAGTAGGAATGAAAAACTGTTTTTT. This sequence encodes CASSSLYSRNEKLFF.

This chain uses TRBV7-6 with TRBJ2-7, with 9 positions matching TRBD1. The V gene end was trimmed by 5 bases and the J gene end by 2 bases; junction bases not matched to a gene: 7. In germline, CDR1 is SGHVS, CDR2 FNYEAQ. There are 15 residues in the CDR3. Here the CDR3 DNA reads TGTGCCAGCAGCCGGGACAGGGTGGAAACCTACGAGCAGTACGTC. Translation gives CASSRDRVETYEQYV.

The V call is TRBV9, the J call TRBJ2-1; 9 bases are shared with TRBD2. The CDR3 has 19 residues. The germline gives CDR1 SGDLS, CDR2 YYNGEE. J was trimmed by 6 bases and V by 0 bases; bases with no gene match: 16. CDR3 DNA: TGTGCCAGCAGCGTAGAACACAAGGCGGGAGGGCCTAGGCGCAATGAGCAGTTCTTC. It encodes CASSVEHKAGGPRRNEQFF.

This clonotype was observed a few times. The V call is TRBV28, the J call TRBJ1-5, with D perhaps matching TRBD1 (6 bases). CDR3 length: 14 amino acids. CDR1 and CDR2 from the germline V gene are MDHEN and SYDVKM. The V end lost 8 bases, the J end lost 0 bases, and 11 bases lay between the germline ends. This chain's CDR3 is CASGQTYSNQPQHF. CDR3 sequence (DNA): TGTGCCAGCGGACAGACTTATAGCAATCAGCCCCAGCATTTT.

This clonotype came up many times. The CDR3 spells CASSLAAGLSSYEQYF. The CDR3 DNA follows: TGTGCCAGCAGTTTAGCAGCAGGGTTAAGTTCCTACGAGCAGTACTTC. The rearrangement uses TRBV12-3 or TRBV12-4 and TRBJ2-7, with D possibly TRBD1 on 5 matching bases. V was pared by 0 bases and J by 1 base, with 13 bases between. The CDR3 sequence is 16 residues long.

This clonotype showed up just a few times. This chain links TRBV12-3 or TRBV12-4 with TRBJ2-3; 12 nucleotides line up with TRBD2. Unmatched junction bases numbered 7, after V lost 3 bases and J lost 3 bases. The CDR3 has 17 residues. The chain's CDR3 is CASSFGLAGGLTDTQYF. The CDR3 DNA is TGTGCCAGCAGTTTCGGGCTAGCGGGAGGGTTAACAGATACGCAGTATTTT.

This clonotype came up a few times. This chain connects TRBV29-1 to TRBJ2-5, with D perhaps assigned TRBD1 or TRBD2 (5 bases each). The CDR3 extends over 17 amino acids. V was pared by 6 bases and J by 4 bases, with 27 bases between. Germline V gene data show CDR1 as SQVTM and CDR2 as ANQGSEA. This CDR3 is CSVGRDRDPGLPETQYF. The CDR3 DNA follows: TGCAGCGTCGGCCGGGACCGGGACCCCGGACTTCCAGAGACCCAGTACTTC.